These 6 T cell receptor beta chains were sequenced from one sample in a study of T cells in Graves' hyperthyroidism and ophthalmopathy. Template material for amplifying TCR beta CDR3 regions consisted of RNA transcripts. The HTBI primer set drove a first-round RT-PCR of the TCR CDR3. Each CDR3 protein gets one entry after TCRdb re-called the multiplex PCR reads with MiXCR. The sample contains some 770,000 distinct CDR3 sequences, less than 20% of which appear only once. The sequenced sample consisted of blood. Receptor source: a man aged 18 to 30 with Graves' hyperthyroidism.

This clonotype was observed at least ten times. CDR3 bases: TGTGCCAGCAGCCAACGGCCTAGCGGCTCCTACGAGCAGTACTTC. It codes for CASSQRPSGSYEQYF. V usage is TRBV3-1 and J usage is TRBJ2-7; 7 nucleotides align to TRBD2. The CDR3 length is 15 residues. Germline-derived CDR1 and CDR2 are LGHDT and YNNKEL (reference sequence). The J segment lost 0 bases and the V segment lost 2 bases, leaving 4 bases of the junction unmatched.

The sample holds a few counts of this clonotype. The rearrangement links TRBV2 to TRBJ2-5; 13 bases are a match to TRBD2. CDR1 is SNHLY and CDR2 is FYNNEI in the germline V gene. J was trimmed by 1 base and V by 10 bases; bases with no gene match: 3. This CDR3 has 14 amino acids. The CDR3 coding sequence is TGTGCCATACTAGCGGGAGGGCCCCAAGAGACCCAGTACTTC. It yields the protein CAILAGGPQETQYF.

This clonotype was counted many times. The chain is built from TRBV28 and TRBJ1-5; 8 bases agree with TRBD1. The CDR3 loop spans 16 amino acids. Germline trimming cut 5 bases from V and 0 bases from J; bases unmatched to any gene: 6. CDR1 MDHEN and CDR2 SYDVKM come from the germline V gene. The CDR3 sequence: CASSPGTGYSNQPQHF. CDR3 in DNA: TGTGCCAGCAGTCCAGGGACAGGTTATAGCAATCAGCCCCAGCATTTT.

Ten or more counts support this clonotype. The chain carries TRBV20-1 and TRBJ1-5; unclear D gene. V lost 0 bases, J lost 11 bases, and 17 bases lay in between. The germline V gene encodes CDR1 DFQATT and CDR2 SNEGSKA (reference sequence). The CDR3 is made up of 14 amino acids. The CDR3 sequence is CSARDRAGPRTQHF. DNA of the CDR3: TGCAGTGCTAGAGATCGTGCAGGCCCTAGGACCCAGCATTTT.

This clonotype was detected ten times or more. The rearrangement uses TRBV6-1 and TRBJ2-3, with 7 bases fitting TRBD1. The J segment lost 7 bases and the V segment lost 7 bases, leaving 2 bases of the junction unmatched. CDR1 MNHNS and CDR2 SASEGT come from the germline V gene. This CDR3 spans 11 amino acids. The CDR3 DNA is TGTGCCAGCAAGGGGGCCTATACGCAGTATTTT. This codes for CASKGAYTQYF.

This clonotype turned up a few times. The J gene is TRBJ1-4, the V gene TRBV28; D not certain. Per the germline V gene, CDR1 is MDHEN and CDR2 is SYDVKM. The ends were cut back, 5 bases at V and 7 bases at J, with 5 bases in the middle. This CDR3 spans 11 amino acids. The CDR3 DNA reads as TGTGCCAGCAGTCACAGTGAAAAACTGTTTTTT. Translated: CASSHSEKLFF. The entire variable domain, with the rest obtained from reference TRBV28 and TRBJ1-4, is as follows: DVKVTQSSRYLVKRTGEKVFLECVQDMDHENMFWYRQDPGLGLRLIYFSYDVKMKEKGDIPEGYSVSREKKERFSLILESASTNQTSMYLCASSHSEKLFFGSGTQLSVL.